The 27 T cell receptor beta chains in this list originate from one sample, sequenced in a study of blood T cell repertoires in COVID-19. The method was immunoSEQ multiplex PCR; TCRdb's version includes in-frame clones alone and lacks a portion of them. This table holds some 350,000 clones, less than 90% found once. Sequenced input: PBMCs or T cells enriched from blood (not recorded which). The receptors come from a woman aged 25-40 years who had recovered from COVID-19.

This rearrangement joins TRBV4-1 to TRBJ2-1; D might be TRBD2 (5 bases). The CDR3 totals 15 residues. V gave up 0 bases and J gave up 6 bases, with 12 bases separating them. Germline assignment: CDR1 MGHRA and CDR2 YSYEKL. CDR3 bases: TGCGCCAGCAGCCAAGAAGGGAGTCGCGGCAATGAGCAGTTCTTC. It codes for CASSQEGSRGNEQFF.

This rearrangement joins TRBV14 to TRBJ1-2; D gene unclear. V was trimmed by 4 bases and J by 8 bases, leaving 11 bases between them. The length of the CDR3 is 12 residues. Germline V gene lookup returns CDR1 SGHDN and CDR2 FVKESK. The CDR3 is CASSPLEVGYTF. As DNA, the CDR3 is TGTGCCAGCAGCCCCCTAGAGGTCGGCTACACCTTC.

This chain links TRBV27 with TRBJ2-1; 12 bases map to TRBD2. V lost 8 bases, J lost 3 bases, and 5 bases stayed unmatched. Germline CDR1 and CDR2: MNHEY and SMNVEV (reference sequence). The CDR3 has 15 residues. The CDR3 loop reads CASQLLAGGYNEQFF. CDR3 in DNA: TGTGCCAGCCAACTACTAGCGGGGGGCTACAATGAGCAGTTCTTC.

The chain uses TRBV19 and TRBJ2-5, with a weak D call TRBD2 (5 bases). The CDR3 runs 14 residues. The V and J ends lost 4 bases and 5 bases respectively, with 14 bases between them. Germline CDR1 is LNHDA and CDR2 is SQIVND (reference sequence). For the CDR3, the DNA is TGTGCCAGTAGTAGCCGGGCTCCGGGGGAGACCCAGTACTTC. Protein product: CASSSRAPGETQYF.

This clone appeared many times. The rearrangement joins TRBV5-1 to TRBJ2-3, with D perhaps TRBD1 (6 bases). Germline values: CDR1 SGHRS, CDR2 YFSETQ. The CDR3 has 13 amino acids. V lost 2 bases, J lost 9 bases, and 13 bases lay in between. CDR3 coding DNA: TGCGCCAGCAGCTTTGGACAGTCTAGGACGCAGTATTTT. Translated, it gives CASSFGQSRTQYF.

CDR3 in DNA: TGTGCCAGCAGTTACTTGTCACAGGGGAAGGATGGCTACACCTTC. Translated, it gives CASSYLSQGKDGYTF. The chain uses TRBV6-5 and TRBJ1-2; 7 bases map to TRBD1. The length of the CDR3 is 15 residues. CDR1 is MNHEY and CDR2 is SVGAGI in the germline V gene. After removal of 1 base from V and 6 bases from J, the junction contained 8 bases not matched to a gene.

V is TRBV4-2 and J is TRBJ2-7; TRBD2 aligns across 9 bases. Germline-derived CDR1 and CDR2 are LGHNA and YNFKEQ. The CDR3 contains 15 residues. Unmatched junction bases numbered 7, after V lost 1 base and J lost 6 bases. In nucleotides, the CDR3 is TGTGCCAGCAGCCAAGGGACTAGCGTTCTCGGCGAGCAGTACTTC. Translated: CASSQGTSVLGEQYF.

This chain links TRBV2 with TRBJ1-1; D unresolved. The CDR3 is 12 amino acids. Germline V CDR1 and CDR2: SNHLY, FYNNEI. Trimming took off 2 bases at V and 14 bases at J, with 15 bases between the two ends. The CDR3 is CASSESVSPEFF. In DNA form, the CDR3 reads TGTGCCAGCAGTGAATCGGTTAGCCCGGAATTCTTT.

V and J are TRBV15 and TRBJ2-6; the D gene is possibly TRBD2 (5 bases). The CDR3 runs to 13 residues. In germline, CDR1 is LNHNV, CDR2 YYDKDF (reference sequence). Trimming pared 8 bases from V and 2 bases from J, leaving 7 bases between. This chain's CDR3 is CATSEAGANVLTF. The CDR3 DNA sequence: TGTGCCACCTCGGAGGCTGGGGCCAACGTCCTGACTTTC.

The rearrangement links TRBV5-1 to TRBJ2-7; D is unclear. Germline loops: CDR1 SGHRS, CDR2 YFSETQ. The CDR3 is made up of 13 amino acids. V dropped 5 bases and J dropped 0 bases, with 9 bases sitting between them. CDR3 sequence: CASRQHPSYEQYF. The CDR3 DNA sequence: TGCGCCAGCAGGCAACACCCCTCCTACGAGCAGTACTTC.

The chain has TRBV28 and TRBJ2-1, with D possibly being TRBD2 (5 bases). Germline CDR1 and CDR2: MDHEN and SYDVKM. Between the trimmed V and J ends, which lost 4 bases and 12 bases, there was a span of 19 bases. The CDR3 contains 14 residues. CDR3 amino acids: CASSSQPLRERQFF. Here the CDR3 DNA reads TGTGCCAGCAGTTCCCAACCCCTCCGGGAACGGCAGTTCTTC.

The chain uses TRBV29-1 and TRBJ2-1, with TRBD1 matching over 11 bases. The CDR3 extends over 16 amino acids. The germline V gene has CDR1 SQVTM and CDR2 ANQGSEA. V shed 4 bases, J shed 0 bases, and the junction held 5 bases outside the gene matches. CDR3 coding DNA: TGCAGCGTTGTGCCGGGACAGGGGGTCTCCTACAATGAGCAGTTCTTC. It encodes CSVVPGQGVSYNEQFF.

The sample holds a few counts of this clone. J is TRBJ2-7 and V is TRBV5-1; 7 bases match TRBD2. V was pared by 4 bases and J by 2 bases, with 6 bases of the junction left unmatched. The CDR3 has 14 amino acids. Germline CDR1 and CDR2: SGHRS and YFSETQ. The CDR3 loop reads CASSPGGIPYEQYF. The CDR3 DNA reads TGCGCCAGCAGCCCGGGGGGAATCCCCTACGAGCAGTACTTC.

This clone was counted once. J is TRBJ2-7 and V is TRBV7-2, with 11 bases fitting TRBD2. This CDR3 comprises 15 residues. CDR1 and CDR2 (germline): SGHTA, FQGNSA. Trimming took 6 bases from V and 5 from J; bases not matched to a gene: 9. The CDR3 reads CASRYRLAGSHEQYF. The DNA of the CDR3 is TGTGCCAGCAGGTACAGACTAGCGGGATCCCACGAGCAGTACTTC.

The chain combines TRBV5-1 with TRBJ1-1; maybe TRBD1 (5 bases). V was trimmed by 0 bases and J by 11 bases, leaving 14 bases between them. CDR1 and CDR2 (germline): SGHRS, YFSETQ. The CDR3 has 13 amino acids. This CDR3 reads CASSLVQGQIAFF. The DNA of the CDR3 is TGCGCCAGCAGCTTGGTTCAGGGTCAGATCGCTTTCTTT.

The chain joins TRBV5-4 to TRBJ2-5; no clear D. Looked up from germline, CDR1 is SGHNT and CDR2 is YYREEE (reference sequence). Between the trimmed V and J ends, which lost 5 bases and 0 bases, there was a span of 11 bases. The CDR3 runs 14 residues. CDR3 loop: CASRNDKYQETQYF. For the CDR3, the DNA is TGTGCCAGCAGAAACGACAAGTACCAAGAGACCCAGTACTTC.

This chain uses TRBV15 with TRBJ1-1, with 11 bases identical to TRBD1. The CDR3 covers 16 residues. Germline assignment: CDR1 LNHNV and CDR2 YYDKDF (reference sequence). The ends lost 5 bases at V and 0 bases at J; junction bases unmatched: 5. The CDR3: CATSRWTGGMNTEAFF. The CDR3 region has the DNA TGTGCCACCAGCCGATGGACAGGGGGCATGAACACTGAAGCTTTCTTT.

The chain combines TRBV18 with TRBJ1-2; D unresolved. Germline lookup yields CDR1 KGHSH and CDR2 LQKENI. This CDR3 has 13 residues. Trimming stripped 2 bases from V and 3 bases from J, with 7 bases between. The CDR3 loop reads CASSPVGDYGYTF. The DNA of the CDR3 is TGTGCCAGCTCACCAGTCGGAGACTATGGCTACACCTTC.

CDR3 DNA sequence: TGTGCCAGTAGTATAGGGCAGGGGGACAAAAACATTCAGTACTTC. Amino acid sequence: CASSIGQGDKNIQYF. The rearrangement joins TRBV19 to TRBJ2-4, with 7 nucleotides matching TRBD1. The V gene's germline CDR1 is LNHDA and CDR2 SQIVND (reference sequence). This CDR3 comprises 15 residues. After removal of 1 base from V and 3 bases from J, the junction contained 3 bases not matched to a gene.

The V call is TRBV14, the J call TRBJ2-3; 7 bases fit TRBD1. V lost 5 bases, J lost 9 bases, and 5 bases stayed unmatched. Germline CDR1 SGHDN, CDR2 FVKESK. The CDR3 has 12 amino acids. CDR3 nucleotides: TGTGCCAGCAGCGTACAGGGGATAACGCAGTATTTT. Translated: CASSVQGITQYF. The full variable domain, rest sourced from reference TRBV14 and TRBJ2-3, is EAGVTQFPSHSVIEKGQTVTLRCDPISGHDNLYWYRRVMGKEIKFLLHFVKESKQDESGMPNNRFLAERTGGTYSTLKVQPAELEDSGVYFCASSVQGITQYFGPGTRLTVL.

V and J are TRBV27 and TRBJ2-2; D uncertain. Trimming left V 6 bases short and J 2 bases short, with 13 bases between. The CDR3 sequence is 15 residues long. Per germline, CDR1 MNHEY and CDR2 SMNVEV (reference sequence). The CDR3 DNA reads TGTGCCAGCAGATCTGGGCATACCAACACCGGGGAGCTGTTTTTT. Encoded protein: CASRSGHTNTGELFF.

The chain has TRBV7-9 and TRBJ1-1; TRBD1 might be the D (6 bases). The CDR3 consists of 16 residues. Germline loops: CDR1 SEHNR, CDR2 FQNEAQ (reference sequence). V was pared by 4 bases and J by 3 bases, with 18 bases between. CDR3 in amino acids: CASSSYGWGRDTEAFF. The CDR3 nucleotides read TGTGCCAGCAGCTCTTACGGATGGGGGCGCGACACTGAAGCTTTCTTT. The whole variable domain, remainder taken from reference TRBV7-9 and TRBJ1-1, is DTGVSQNPRHKITKRGQNVTFRCDPISEHNRLYWYRQTLGQGPEFLTYFQNEAQLEKSRLLSDRFSAERPKGSFSTLEIQRTEQGDSAMYLCASSSYGWGRDTEAFFGQGTRLTVV.

The chain joins TRBV14 to TRBJ2-3, with TRBD2 matching 7 bases. The length of the CDR3 is 16 residues. Germline V gives CDR1 SGHDN, CDR2 FVKESK. The V segment lost 4 bases and the J segment 2 bases; nucleotides outside the gene matches: 9. The CDR3 DNA reads TGTGCCAGCAGCCGTCAGGCTAGCGGCTTCACAGATACGCAGTATTTT. This sequence encodes CASSRQASGFTDTQYF.

This clone was found once. The chain employs TRBV7-8 and TRBJ1-2; 8 bases map to TRBD1. Unmatched junction bases numbered 4, after V lost 5 bases and J lost 8 bases. This CDR3 has 12 amino acids. The germline V gene encodes CDR1 SGHVS and CDR2 FQNEAQ. The CDR3 DNA follows: TGTGCCAGCAGCAAGGACAGGGACGGCTACACCTTC. It codes for CASSKDRDGYTF.

This chain joins TRBV7-6 and TRBJ1-1; no clear D. The CDR3 sequence is 14 residues long. The germline CDR1 and CDR2 sequences are SGHVS and FNYEAQ. V was shortened by 1 base and J by 5 bases, with 11 bases between the two germline ends. CDR3: CASSLGGSRTEAFF. CDR3 sequence (DNA): TGTGCCAGCAGCTTAGGAGGGTCACGAACTGAAGCTTTCTTT.

The chain uses TRBV27 and TRBJ2-3; 13 bases match TRBD2. The CDR3 length is 19 residues. J gave up 2 bases and V 5 bases, and 13 bases lay outside the gene matches. CDR1 and CDR2 (germline): MNHEY, SMNVEV (reference sequence). CDR3 protein: CASSPRTSGSWRDTDTQYF. The CDR3 DNA sequence: TGTGCCAGCAGTCCCCGGACTAGCGGGAGTTGGCGGGACACAGATACGCAGTATTTT.

This chain connects TRBV27 to TRBJ2-7, with TRBD2 as a possible D gene (5 bases). Trimming shortened V by 2 bases and J by 0 bases, and 8 bases separated the two germline ends. The germline CDR1 and CDR2 sequences are MNHEY and SMNVEV (reference sequence). The CDR3 contains 14 residues. The CDR3 is CASSLVTSSYEQYF. CDR3 in DNA: TGTGCCAGCAGTTTAGTTACTAGCTCCTACGAGCAGTACTTC.